Listed here are 9 T cell receptor beta chains from one sample, sequenced in a study of patients and donors after allogeneic stem cell transplantation. Each CDR3 protein is one row after TCRdb ran MiXCR on the RT-PCR reads. The repertoire holds about 960,000 distinct CDR3 sequences, with roughly 18% as singletons. Sample: blood, either unsorted or a sorted T cell fraction (not recorded which). Receptor source: a human donor who was either an allogeneic HSCT recipient or a stem cell or donor lymphocyte infusion donor (not recorded which). It is not recorded whose cells these are; they may come from a transplant donor.

A few counts support this clonotype. The chain links TRBV6-5 to TRBJ1-2; 10 bases map to TRBD1. The CDR3 totals 15 residues. CDR1 and CDR2 from the germline V gene are MNHEY and SVGAGI. V shed 2 bases and J 3 bases; nucleotides not matched to a gene: 3. The DNA of the CDR3 is TGTGCCAGCAGTTACGGGACAGGGGTTGACTATGGCTACACCTTC. Protein: CASSYGTGVDYGYTF.

The V call is TRBV10-3, the J call TRBJ2-7, with 12 bases identical to TRBD2. With V trimmed by 5 bases and J by 6 bases, 2 bases remained unmatched. The CDR3 length is 13 residues. Germline assignment: CDR1 ENHRY and CDR2 SYGVKD. The CDR3 DNA sequence: TGTGCCATCAGTAGACTAGCGGGAGCCGAGCAGTACTTC. Protein: CAISRLAGAEQYF.

This clonotype was seen a few times. The chain combines TRBV2 with TRBJ1-5; D not certain. V was clipped by 2 bases and J by 0 bases, with 5 bases between them. CDR3 length equals 14 residues. Germline-derived CDR1 and CDR2 are SNHLY and FYNNEI. The CDR3 region has the DNA TGTGCCAGCAGTGAACGGTATAGCAATCAGCCCCAGCATTTT. Its translation: CASSERYSNQPQHF.

This clonotype turned up a few times. The V call is TRBV6-2 or TRBV6-3, the J call TRBJ2-2; D uncertain. The CDR3 covers 16 residues. CDR1 and CDR2 (germline): MNHEY, SVGEGT. The V gene lost 2 bases and the J gene lost 1 base, with 11 bases spanning the gap. CDR3 DNA sequence: TGTGCCAGCAGTTACGGGGAAGACGGGAACACCGGGGAGCTGTTTTTT. Translation: CASSYGEDGNTGELFF.

This clonotype was counted between two and nine times. This sequence joins TRBV5-5 and TRBJ2-4; D perhaps matches TRBD2 (5 bases). CDR1 and CDR2 from the germline V gene are SGHKS and YYEKEE (reference sequence). The V gene lost 3 bases and the J gene lost 3 bases, with 10 bases spanning the gap. The CDR3 has 14 residues. CDR3 region: CASSSGSGKNIQYF. The CDR3 nucleotides are TGTGCCAGCAGCTCGGGGTCCGGCAAAAACATTCAGTACTTC.

V gene TRBV11-3 combines with J gene TRBJ2-1; 7 nucleotides agree with TRBD2. The CDR3 contains 14 residues. V gave up 11 bases and J gave up 5 bases; unmatched junction bases: 12. The germline gives CDR1 SGHNT, CDR2 YENEEA. CDR3 nucleotide sequence: TGTGCCTCCCGTTACGAGGGGAGGGACAATGAGCAGTTCTTC. Residues: CASRYEGRDNEQFF.

In regard to this clonotype: This may come from a read error, since a much larger clone is one base off. This rearrangement joins TRBV29-1 to TRBJ2-2; D is possibly TRBD1 (6 bases). The V gene's germline CDR1 is SQVTM and CDR2 ANQGSEA. Trimming removed 8 bases from V and 4 bases from J, with 17 bases in between. This CDR3 region has 14 residues. This CDR3 reads CSLLQGRGTGELFF. The CDR3 region has the DNA TGCAGCCTTTTACAGGGTCGCGGCACCGGGGAGCTGTTTTTT.

This clonotype occurred a few times. CDR3 loop: CASRGTVRNTEAFF. The CDR3 DNA reads as TGTGCCAGCAGGGGGACAGTCCGGAACACTGAAGCTTTCTTT. The chain carries TRBV6-1 and TRBJ1-1, with TRBD1 matching 7 bases. Per the germline V gene, CDR1 is MNHNS and CDR2 is SASEGT. With V trimmed by 6 bases and J by 1 base, 5 bases remained unmatched. The CDR3 totals 14 residues.

In this sample, this clonotype turned up a few times. The CDR3: CASSRRGSGEKLFF. The CDR3 DNA sequence: TGTGCCAGCAGCCGGCGGGGGTCTGGTGAAAAACTGTTTTTT. The chain combines TRBV12-3 or TRBV12-4 with TRBJ1-4, with D possibly TRBD1 on 5 matching bases. The CDR3 consists of 14 residues. Between the trimmed V and J ends, which lost 6 bases and 7 bases, there was a span of 15 bases.